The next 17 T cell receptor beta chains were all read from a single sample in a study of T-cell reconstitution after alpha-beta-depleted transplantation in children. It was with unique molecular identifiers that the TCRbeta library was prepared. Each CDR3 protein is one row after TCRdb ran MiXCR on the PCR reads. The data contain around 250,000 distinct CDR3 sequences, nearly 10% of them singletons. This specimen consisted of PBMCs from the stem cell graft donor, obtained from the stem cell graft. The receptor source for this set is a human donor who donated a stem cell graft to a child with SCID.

This chain's CDR3 is CAIRGLDFYEQYF. The CDR3 DNA reads TGTGCCATCAGGGGTCTAGACTTCTACGAGCAGTACTTC. The gene calls are TRBV10-3 and TRBJ2-7; D is ambiguous. V lost 6 bases, J lost 3 bases, and 12 bases lay in between. Germline CDR1 ENHRY, CDR2 SYGVKD. This CDR3 has 13 amino acids.

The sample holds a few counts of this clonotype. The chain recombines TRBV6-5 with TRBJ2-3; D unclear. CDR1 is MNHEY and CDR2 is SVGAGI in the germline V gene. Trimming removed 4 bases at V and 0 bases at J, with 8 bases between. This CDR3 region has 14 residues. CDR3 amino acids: CASSSLMSTDTQYF. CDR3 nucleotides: TGTGCCAGCAGTTCCCTCATGAGCACAGATACGCAGTATTTT.

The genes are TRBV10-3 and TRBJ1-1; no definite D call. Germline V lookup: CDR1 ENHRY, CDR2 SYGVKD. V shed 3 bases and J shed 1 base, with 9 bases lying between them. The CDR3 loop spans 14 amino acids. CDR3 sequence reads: CAISDRQTNTEAFF. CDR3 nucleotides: TGTGCCATCAGTGATAGGCAGACGAACACTGAAGCTTTCTTT.

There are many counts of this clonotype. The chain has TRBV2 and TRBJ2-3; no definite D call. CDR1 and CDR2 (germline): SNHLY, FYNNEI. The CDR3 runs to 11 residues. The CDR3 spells CAAAEVNTQYF. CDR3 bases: TGTGCTGCGGCAGAGGTGAATACGCAGTATTTT.

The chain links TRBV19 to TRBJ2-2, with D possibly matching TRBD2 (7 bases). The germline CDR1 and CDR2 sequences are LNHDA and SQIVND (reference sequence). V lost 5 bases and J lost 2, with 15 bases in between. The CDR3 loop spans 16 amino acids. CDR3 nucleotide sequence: TGTGCCAGTAGTGCCCGGGCGGGGGCCAACACCGGGGAGCTGTTTTTT. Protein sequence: CASSARAGANTGELFF.

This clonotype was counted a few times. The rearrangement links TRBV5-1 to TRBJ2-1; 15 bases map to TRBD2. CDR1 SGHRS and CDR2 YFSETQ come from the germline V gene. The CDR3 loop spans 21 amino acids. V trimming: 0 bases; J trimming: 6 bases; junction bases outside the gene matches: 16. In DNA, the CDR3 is TGCGCCAGCAGCTTGGAAATTGGACTAGCGGGGGGGCCGAGTCTTACCAATGAGCAGTTCTTC. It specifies CASSLEIGLAGGPSLTNEQFF.

DNA for the CDR3: TGTGCCAGCAGCCAAAAACCTGCCCTTAGGGCGTTCGGGGAGCTGTTTTTT. It is translated as CASSQKPALRAFGELFF. The chain recombines TRBV7-3 with TRBJ2-2; D is unclear. The CDR3 extends over 17 amino acids. Germline assignment: CDR1 SGHTA and CDR2 FQGTGA. V lost 5 bases, J lost 7 bases, and 23 bases lay in between.

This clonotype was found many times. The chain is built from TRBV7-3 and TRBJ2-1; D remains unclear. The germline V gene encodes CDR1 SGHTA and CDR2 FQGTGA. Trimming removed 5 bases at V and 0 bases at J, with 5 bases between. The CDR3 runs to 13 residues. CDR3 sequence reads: CASSRNSYNEQFF. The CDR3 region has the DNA TGTGCCAGCAGCCGAAACTCCTACAATGAGCAGTTCTTC.

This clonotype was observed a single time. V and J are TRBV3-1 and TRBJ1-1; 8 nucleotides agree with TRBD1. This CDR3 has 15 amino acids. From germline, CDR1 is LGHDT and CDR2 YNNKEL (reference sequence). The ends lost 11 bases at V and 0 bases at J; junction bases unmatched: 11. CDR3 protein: CASTQGTGMNTEAFF. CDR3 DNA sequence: TGTGCCTCCACCCAGGGGACAGGAATGAACACTGAAGCTTTCTTT.

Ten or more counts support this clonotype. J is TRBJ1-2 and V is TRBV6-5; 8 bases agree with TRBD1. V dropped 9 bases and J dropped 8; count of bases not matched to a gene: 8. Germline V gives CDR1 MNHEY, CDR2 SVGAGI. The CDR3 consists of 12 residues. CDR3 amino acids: CASTSGTGGYTF. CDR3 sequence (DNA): TGTGCCAGTACCTCCGGGACAGGCGGCTACACCTTC.

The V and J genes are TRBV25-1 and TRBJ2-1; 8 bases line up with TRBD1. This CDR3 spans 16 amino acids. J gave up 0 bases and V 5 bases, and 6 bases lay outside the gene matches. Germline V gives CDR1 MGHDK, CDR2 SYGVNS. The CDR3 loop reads CASSSTGGSSYNEQFF. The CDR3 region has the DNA TGTGCCAGCAGTTCAACAGGGGGGAGCTCCTACAATGAGCAGTTCTTC. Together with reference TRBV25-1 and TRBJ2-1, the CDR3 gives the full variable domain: EADIYQTPRYLVIGTGKKITLECSQTMGHDKMYWYQQDPGMELHLIHYSYGVNSTEKGDLSSESTVSRIRTEHFPLTLESARPSHTSQYLCASSSTGGSSYNEQFFGPGTRLTVL.

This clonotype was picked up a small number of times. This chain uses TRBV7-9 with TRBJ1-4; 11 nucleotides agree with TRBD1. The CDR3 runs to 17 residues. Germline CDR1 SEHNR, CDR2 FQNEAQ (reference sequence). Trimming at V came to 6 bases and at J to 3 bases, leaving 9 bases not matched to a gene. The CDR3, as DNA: TGTGCCAGCAGTTGGGACAGGGGGATGACGGCTAATGAAAAACTGTTTTTT. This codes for CASSWDRGMTANEKLFF.

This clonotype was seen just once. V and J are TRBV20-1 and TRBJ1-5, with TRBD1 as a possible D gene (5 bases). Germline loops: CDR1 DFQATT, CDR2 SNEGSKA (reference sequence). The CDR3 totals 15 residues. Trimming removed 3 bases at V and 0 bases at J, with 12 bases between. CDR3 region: CSASAQGHSNQPQHF. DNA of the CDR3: TGCAGTGCTAGCGCGCAGGGTCATAGCAATCAGCCCCAGCATTTT.

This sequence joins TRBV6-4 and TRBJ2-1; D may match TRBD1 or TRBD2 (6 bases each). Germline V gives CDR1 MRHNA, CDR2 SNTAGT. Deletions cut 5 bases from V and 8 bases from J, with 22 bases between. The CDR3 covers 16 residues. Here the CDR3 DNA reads TGTGCCAGCAGTTTATTTTTCGGGGGCAGCCAGGATGAGCAGTTCTTC. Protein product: CASSLFFGGSQDEQFF.

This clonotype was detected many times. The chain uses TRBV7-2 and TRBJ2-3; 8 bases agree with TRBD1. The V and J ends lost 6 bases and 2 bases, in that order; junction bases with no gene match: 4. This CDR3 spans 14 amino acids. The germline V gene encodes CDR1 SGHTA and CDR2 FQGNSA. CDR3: CASSGQGATDTQYF. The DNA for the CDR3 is TGTGCCAGCAGTGGACAGGGAGCCACAGATACGCAGTATTTT.

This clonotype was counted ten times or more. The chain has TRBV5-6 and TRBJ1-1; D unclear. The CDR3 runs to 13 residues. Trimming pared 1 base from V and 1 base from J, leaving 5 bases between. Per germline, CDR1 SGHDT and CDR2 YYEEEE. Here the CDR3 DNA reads TGTGCCAGCAGCTTGATCTCGAACACTGAAGCTTTCTTT. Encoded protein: CASSLISNTEAFF. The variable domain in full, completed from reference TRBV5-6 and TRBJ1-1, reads DAGVTQSPTHLIKTRGQQVTLRCSPKSGHDTVSWYQQALGQGPQFIFQYYEEEERQRGNFPDRFSGHQFPNYSSELNVNALLLGDSALYLCASSLISNTEAFFGQGTRLTVV.

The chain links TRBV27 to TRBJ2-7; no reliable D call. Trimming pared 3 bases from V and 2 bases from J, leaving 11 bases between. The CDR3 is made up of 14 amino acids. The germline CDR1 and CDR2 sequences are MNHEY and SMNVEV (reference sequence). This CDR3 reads CASSFSGQAYEQYF. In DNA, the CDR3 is TGTGCCAGCAGTTTCTCGGGCCAGGCCTACGAGCAGTACTTC.